Listed below are T cell receptor beta chains from one sample, sequenced in a study of OX40 agonist ivuxolimab in advanced cancers. The protocol was immunoSEQ multiplex PCR, while the TCRdb copy is restricted to in-frame clones and leaves out a portion. This table holds about 51,000 clones, around 81% found once. Sequenced here: CD4+ or CD8+ T cells sorted from blood, sampled in a trial of the OX40 agonist ivuxolimab. The source of these receptors is an adult with an advanced solid tumor such as melanoma, head and neck, liver or kidney cancer. Both conserved end residues are part of each CDR3. A D gene is named only where the DNA matches it firmly. Some rows mark clone size as missing; the rest say once, few, many or name a class of expanded clone.

>.|TRBV5-6|.|TRBJ1-2
CASSLRREESEGYTF
TGTGCCAGCAGCTTGAGGAGGGAAGAGTCTGAGGGCTACACCTTC
>.|TRBV19|.|TRBJ1-1
CASTISRGRGTEAFF
TGTGCCAGTACCATATCCAGGGGAAGGGGAACTGAAGCTTTCTTT
>few|TRBV7-8|.|TRBJ1-2
CASSQGLMTYGYTF
TGTGCCAGCAGCCAGGGACTGATGACCTATGGCTACACCTTC
>.|TRBV2|.|TRBJ2-1
CASRTGRPMYNEQFF
TGTGCCAGCAGAACAGGGAGGCCCATGTACAATGAGCAGTTCTTC
>.|TRBV5-5|TRBD1|TRBJ2-7
CASSPWPGTAYEQYF
TGTGCCAGCAGCCCATGGCCCGGGACAGCCTACGAGCAGTACTTC
>medium-sized|TRBV6-6|.|TRBJ2-7
CASRREGEQYF
TGTGCCAGCAGACGAGAAGGAGAGCAGTACTTC
>.|TRBV6-5|.|TRBJ2-1
CASRVRSSYNEQFF
TGTGCCAGCAGAGTACGAAGCTCCTACAATGAGCAGTTCTTC
>.|TRBV5-4|TRBD2|TRBJ2-5
CASSPSGGVYVETQYF
TGTGCCAGCAGCCCTAGCGGGGGTGTTTATGTTGAGACCCAGTACTTC
>.|TRBV5-1|.|TRBJ1-6
CASSLVPGNNSPLHF
TGCGCCAGCAGCCTGGTTCCGGGAAATAATTCACCCCTCCACTTT
>.|TRBV5-1|TRBD1|TRBJ1-4
CASSFGTGNEKLFF
TGCGCCAGCAGCTTCGGGACAGGGAATGAAAAACTGTTTTTT
>.|TRBV5-1|.|TRBJ2-3
CASSLGLVGADTQYF
TGCGCCAGCAGCTTGGGGTTGGTGGGGGCAGATACGCAGTATTTT
>.|TRBV6-5|TRBD1|TRBJ2-4
CASSSTRGQGNIQYF
TGTGCCAGCAGTTCCACTCGGGGACAGGGGAACATTCAGTACTTC
>medium-sized|TRBV5-6|.|TRBJ1-3
CASSRQRGTIYF
TGTGCCAGCAGCCGCCAGCGAGGCACCATATATTTT
>.|TRBV2|.|TRBJ2-1
CASTTGRGRNEQFF
TGTGCCAGCACCACCGGACGGGGGCGGAATGAGCAGTTCTTC
>.|TRBV5-6|TRBD2|TRBJ2-2
CASNKRGGTNTGELFF
TGTGCCAGCAACAAGCGGGGGGGGACGAACACCGGGGAGCTGTTTTTT
>.|TRBV6-1|.|TRBJ2-1
CASSEAPPHNEQFF
TGTGCCAGCAGTGAAGCGCCTCCGCACAATGAGCAGTTCTTC
>.|TRBV5-6|.|TRBJ1-4
CASTRGGGLNEKLFF
TGTGCCAGCACCAGAGGCGGGGGTCTGAATGAAAAACTGTTTTTT
>.|TRBV12-5|TRBD1|TRBJ2-2
CASGLSQGDDTGELFF
TGTGCTAGTGGTTTGTCGCAGGGGGACGACACCGGGGAGCTGTTTTTT
>.|TRBV4-2|TRBD1|TRBJ2-3
CASSQGTRTGDTDTQYF
TGTGCCAGCAGCCAAGGAACAAGGACAGGCGATACAGATACGCAGTATTTT
>.|TRBV7-8|TRBD2|TRBJ2-7
CASSLALAGANSYEQYF
TGTGCCAGCAGCTTAGCGCTAGCGGGGGCCAACTCCTACGAGCAGTACTTC
>.|TRBV10-3|TRBD1|TRBJ1-2
CAISEMGDSINYGYTF
TGTGCCATCAGTGAAATGGGGGACAGTATTAACTATGGCTACACCTTC
>.|TRBV9|TRBD2|TRBJ2-1
CASSHGLAGHNEQFF
TGTGCCAGCAGTCATGGACTAGCGGGGCACAATGAGCAGTTCTTC
>.|TRBV11-2|TRBD2|TRBJ2-3
CASSLDSWGLDSDTQYF
TGTGCCAGCAGCTTAGATAGCTGGGGACTAGACTCAGATACGCAGTATTTT
>.|TRBV19|TRBD1|TRBJ2-7
CASSPRQGAPGYEQYF
TGTGCCAGTAGTCCAAGACAGGGCGCGCCGGGCTACGAGCAGTACTTC